The TCR beta chain under discussion was sequenced for a study of blood T cells in healthy people across ages. General observations from the study: While age rose, TCR beta diversity per million T cells dropped in a roughly linear way. Researchers said unsorted PBMCs prevented a conclusive naive versus antigen-experienced comparison.

To note about this clonotype: The antigen remains undetermined.

This CDR3 is built from 14 residues. Alongside a J-beta primer mix, a sample-barcoded 5' primer served in a second PCR lasting about 7 to 11 cycles. TCRdb analysed the 5' RACE reads with MiXCR anew, one entry per CDR3 protein. The data show about 730,000 distinct CDR3 sequences, 35% to 45% seen once. The chain joins TRBV21-1 to TRBJ1-2; the table calls TRBD1, which could not be checked here. TRBV21-1 constitutes a pseudogene. Input material: blood. This TCR was sampled from a woman aged 55-75 years in good health. The CDR3 DNA is TGTGCCAGCAGCAATCGGGACAGGGATTATGGCTACACCTTC. This codes for CASSNRDRDYGYTF.